The TCR beta chain under discussion was sequenced for a study of cytomegalovirus exposure and HLA in healthy donors. The V gene's germline CDR1 is ENHRY and CDR2 SYGVKD. V was shortened by 0 bases and J by 8 bases, with 11 bases between the two germline ends. There are 14 residues in the CDR3. PCR was performed using 60 Vbeta and 13 Jbeta primers. As handled by the study authors: A later analysis counted around 80 million unique TCR beta chains, some 10 million shared. Assay: immunoSEQ multiplex PCR; the TCRdb copy retains only in-frame clones and omits some. D and trimming were read from the DNA, whereas the V and J calls and clone size are those reported in that table. The data hold about 150,000 clones, with 80% observed a single time.

The sequenced sample was PBMCs. This TCR came from a man aged 25 to 40 in good health and CMV-seropositive. The chain couples TRBV10-3 to TRBJ2-1, with D possibly matching TRBD1 (5 bases). The CDR3 sequence: CAISESARVDEQFF. The CDR3 nucleotides read TGTGCCATCAGTGAGTCGGCCAGGGTTGATGAGCAGTTCTTC.